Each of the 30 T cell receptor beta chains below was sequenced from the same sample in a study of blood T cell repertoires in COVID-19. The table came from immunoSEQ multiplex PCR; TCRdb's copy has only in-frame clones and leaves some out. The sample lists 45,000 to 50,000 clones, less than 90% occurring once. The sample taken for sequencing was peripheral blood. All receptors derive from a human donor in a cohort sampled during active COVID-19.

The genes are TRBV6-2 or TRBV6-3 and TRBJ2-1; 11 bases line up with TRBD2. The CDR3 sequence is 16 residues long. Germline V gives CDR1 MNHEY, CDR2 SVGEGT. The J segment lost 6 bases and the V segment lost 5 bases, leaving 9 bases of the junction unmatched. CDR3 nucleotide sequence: TGTGCCAGCAGTCCCTCGGTAGCGGGGGGGCCCAATGAGCAGTTCTTC. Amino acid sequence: CASSPSVAGGPNEQFF.

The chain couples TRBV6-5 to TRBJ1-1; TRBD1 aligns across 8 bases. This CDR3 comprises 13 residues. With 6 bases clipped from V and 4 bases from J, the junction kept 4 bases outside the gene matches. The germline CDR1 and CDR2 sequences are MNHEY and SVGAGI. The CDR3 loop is CASSPDRATEAFF. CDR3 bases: TGTGCCAGCAGCCCGGACAGGGCCACTGAAGCTTTCTTT.

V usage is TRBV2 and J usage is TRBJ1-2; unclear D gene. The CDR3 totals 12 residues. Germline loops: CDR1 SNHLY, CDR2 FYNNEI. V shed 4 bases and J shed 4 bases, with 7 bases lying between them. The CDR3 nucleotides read TGTGCCAGCAGTGGATCAGGCTATGGCTACACCTTC. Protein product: CASSGSGYGYTF. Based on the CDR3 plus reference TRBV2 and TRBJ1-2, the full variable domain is EPEVTQTPSHQVTQMGQEVILRCVPISNHLYFYWYRQILGQKVEFLVSFYNNEISEKSEIFDDQFSVERPDGSNFTLKIRSTKLEDSAMYFCASSGSGYGYTFGSGTRLTVV.

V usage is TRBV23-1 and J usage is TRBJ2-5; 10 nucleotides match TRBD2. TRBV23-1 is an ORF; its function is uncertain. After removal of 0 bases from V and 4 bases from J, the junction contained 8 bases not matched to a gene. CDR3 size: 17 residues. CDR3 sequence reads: CASSQSVAGGLSETQYF. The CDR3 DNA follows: TGCGCCAGCAGTCAATCCGTAGCGGGGGGCCTTTCAGAGACCCAGTACTTC.

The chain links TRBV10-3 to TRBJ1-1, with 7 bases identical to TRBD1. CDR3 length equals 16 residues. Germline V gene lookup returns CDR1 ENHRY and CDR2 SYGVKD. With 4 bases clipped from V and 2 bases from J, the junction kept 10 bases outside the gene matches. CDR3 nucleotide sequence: TGTGCCATCAGTGGCCCGTCTGGACAGGCCAACACTGAAGCTTTCTTT. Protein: CAISGPSGQANTEAFF.

The CDR3 is CASSPTGAGGINYGYTF. CDR3 nucleotide sequence: TGCGCCAGCAGCCCCACAGGGGCGGGGGGCATCAACTATGGCTACACCTTC. This chain links TRBV4-1 with TRBJ1-2, with 7 bases matching TRBD1. Looked up from germline, CDR1 is MGHRA and CDR2 is YSYEKL. Losses at the gene ends were 4 bases for V and 2 bases for J; bases not matched to a gene: 13. The CDR3 has 17 amino acids.

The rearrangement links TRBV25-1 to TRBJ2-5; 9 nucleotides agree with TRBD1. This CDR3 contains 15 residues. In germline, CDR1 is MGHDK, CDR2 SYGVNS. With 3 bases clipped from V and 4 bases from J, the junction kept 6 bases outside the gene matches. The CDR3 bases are TGTGCCAGCAGTGAGTACAGGGGGCCGGTAGAGACCCAGTACTTC. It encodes CASSEYRGPVETQYF.

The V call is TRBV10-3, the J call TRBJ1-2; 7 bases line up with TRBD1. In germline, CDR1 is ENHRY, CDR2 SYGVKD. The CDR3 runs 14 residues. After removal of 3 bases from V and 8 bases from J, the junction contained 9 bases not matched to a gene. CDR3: CAISDDRASDGYTF. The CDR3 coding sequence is TGTGCCATCAGTGACGACAGGGCGAGTGACGGCTACACCTTC.

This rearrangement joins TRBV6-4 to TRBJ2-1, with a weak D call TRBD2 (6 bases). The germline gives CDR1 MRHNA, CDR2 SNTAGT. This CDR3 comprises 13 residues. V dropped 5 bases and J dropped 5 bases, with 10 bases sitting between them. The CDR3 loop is CASSPSVHNEQFF. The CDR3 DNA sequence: TGTGCCAGCAGTCCTAGCGTCCACAATGAGCAGTTCTTC.

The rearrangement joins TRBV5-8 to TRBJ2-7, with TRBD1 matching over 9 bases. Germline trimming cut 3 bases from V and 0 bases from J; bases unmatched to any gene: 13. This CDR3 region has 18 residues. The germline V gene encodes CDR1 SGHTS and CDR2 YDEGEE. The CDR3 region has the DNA TGTGCCAGCAGCTACGTCCCGTCGGACAGGGGCGACTCCTACGAGCAGTACTTC. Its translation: CASSYVPSDRGDSYEQYF. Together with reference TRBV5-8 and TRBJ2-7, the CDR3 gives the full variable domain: EAGVTQSPTHLIKTRGQQATLRCSPISGHTSVYWYQQALGLGLQFLLWYDEGEERNRGNFPPRFSGRQFPNYSSELNVNALELEDSALYLCASSYVPSDRGDSYEQYFGPGTRLTVT.

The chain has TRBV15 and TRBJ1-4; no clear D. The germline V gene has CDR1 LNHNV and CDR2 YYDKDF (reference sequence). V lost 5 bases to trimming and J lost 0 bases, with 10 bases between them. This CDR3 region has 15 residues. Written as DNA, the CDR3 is TGTGCCACCAGCCCTCAGCGGACAACTAATGAAAAACTGTTTTTT. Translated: CATSPQRTTNEKLFF.

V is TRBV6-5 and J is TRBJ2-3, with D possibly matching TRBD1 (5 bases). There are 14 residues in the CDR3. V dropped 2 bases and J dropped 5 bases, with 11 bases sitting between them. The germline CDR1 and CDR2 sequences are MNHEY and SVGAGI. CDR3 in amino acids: CASSYAGPGDTQYF. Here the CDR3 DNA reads TGTGCCAGCAGTTACGCAGGGCCGGGAGATACGCAGTATTTT.

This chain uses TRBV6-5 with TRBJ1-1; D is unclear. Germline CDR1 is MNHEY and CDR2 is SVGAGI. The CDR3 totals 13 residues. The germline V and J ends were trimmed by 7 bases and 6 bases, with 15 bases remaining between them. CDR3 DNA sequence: TGTGCCAGCATCAGCCCCTCCGGGGCTGAAGCTTTCTTT. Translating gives CASISPSGAEAFF.

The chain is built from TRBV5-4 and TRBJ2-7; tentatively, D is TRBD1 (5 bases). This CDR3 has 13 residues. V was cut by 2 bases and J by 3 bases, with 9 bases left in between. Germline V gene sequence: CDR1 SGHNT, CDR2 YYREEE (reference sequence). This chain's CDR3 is CASSFGAYYEQYF. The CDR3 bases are TGTGCCAGCAGCTTTGGGGCCTACTACGAGCAGTACTTC.

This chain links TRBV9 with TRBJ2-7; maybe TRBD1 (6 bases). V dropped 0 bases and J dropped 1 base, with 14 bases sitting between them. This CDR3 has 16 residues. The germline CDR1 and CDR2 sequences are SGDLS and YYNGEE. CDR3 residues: CASSVGRTGTSYEQYF. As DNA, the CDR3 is TGTGCCAGCAGCGTAGGTCGAACGGGGACATCCTACGAGCAGTACTTC.

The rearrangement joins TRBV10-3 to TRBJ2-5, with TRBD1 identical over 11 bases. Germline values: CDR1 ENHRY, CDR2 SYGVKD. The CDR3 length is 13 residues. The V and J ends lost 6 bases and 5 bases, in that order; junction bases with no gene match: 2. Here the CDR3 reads CAIRGQGGETQYF. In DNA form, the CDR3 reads TGTGCCATCAGGGGACAGGGGGGGGAGACCCAGTACTTC.

The CDR3 loop is CASSLGTGFGTDTQYF. The CDR3 DNA reads as TGTGCCAGCAGCTTAGGCACAGGGTTTGGCACAGATACGCAGTATTTT. The chain employs TRBV7-2 and TRBJ2-3, with a weak D call TRBD1 (6 bases). The CDR3 extends over 16 amino acids. The V end was cut by 1 base, the J end by 1 base, with 12 bases between. Per germline, CDR1 SGHTA and CDR2 FQGNSA.

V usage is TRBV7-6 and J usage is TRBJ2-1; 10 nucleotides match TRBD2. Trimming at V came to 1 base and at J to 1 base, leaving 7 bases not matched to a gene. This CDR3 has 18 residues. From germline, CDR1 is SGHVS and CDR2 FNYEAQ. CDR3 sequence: CASSLVPSGGESYNEQFF. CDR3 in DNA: TGTGCCAGCAGCTTAGTCCCTAGCGGGGGAGAGTCCTACAATGAGCAGTTCTTC.

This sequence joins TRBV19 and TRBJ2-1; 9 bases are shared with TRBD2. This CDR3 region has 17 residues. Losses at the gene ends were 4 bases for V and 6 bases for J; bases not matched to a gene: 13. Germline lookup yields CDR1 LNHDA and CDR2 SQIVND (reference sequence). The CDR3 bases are TGTGCCAGTAGTAGCCCCCACGCTAGCGGGGACTCCAATGAGCAGTTCTTC. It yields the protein CASSSPHASGDSNEQFF.

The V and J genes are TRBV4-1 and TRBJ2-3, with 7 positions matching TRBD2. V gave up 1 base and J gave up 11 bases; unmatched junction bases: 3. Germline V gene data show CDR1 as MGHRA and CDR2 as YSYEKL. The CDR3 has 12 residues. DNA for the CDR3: TGCGCCAGCAGCCAAGGTGGGGGGGGGCAGTATTTT. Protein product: CASSQGGGGQYF.

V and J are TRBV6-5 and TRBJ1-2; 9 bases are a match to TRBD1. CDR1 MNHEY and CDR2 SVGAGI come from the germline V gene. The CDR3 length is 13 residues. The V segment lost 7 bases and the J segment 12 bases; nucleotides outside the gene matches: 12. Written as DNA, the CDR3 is TGTGCCAGCACCGTCCCGGGACAGGGTGGAGACACCTTC. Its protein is CASTVPGQGGDTF.

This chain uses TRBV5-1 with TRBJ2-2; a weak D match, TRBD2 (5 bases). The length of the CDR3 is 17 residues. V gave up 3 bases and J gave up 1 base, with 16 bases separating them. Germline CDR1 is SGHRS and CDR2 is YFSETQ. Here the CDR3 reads CASSSPPGMVNTGELFF. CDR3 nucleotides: TGCGCCAGCAGCTCTCCCCCGGGAATGGTGAACACCGGGGAGCTGTTTTTT.

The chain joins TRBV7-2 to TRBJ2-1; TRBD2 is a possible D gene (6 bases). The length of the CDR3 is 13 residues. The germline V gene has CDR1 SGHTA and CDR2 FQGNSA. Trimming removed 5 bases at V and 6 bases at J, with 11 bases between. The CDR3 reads CASSLGLINEQFF. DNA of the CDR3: TGTGCCAGCAGCCTTGGACTAATCAATGAGCAGTTCTTC.

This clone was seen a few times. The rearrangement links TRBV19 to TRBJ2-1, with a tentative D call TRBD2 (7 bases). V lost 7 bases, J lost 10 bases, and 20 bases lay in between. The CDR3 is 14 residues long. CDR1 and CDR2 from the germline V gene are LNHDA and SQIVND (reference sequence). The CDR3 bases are TGTGCCAGTAATTGGGGTAGGGGGGGCAACGAGCAGTTCTTC. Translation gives CASNWGRGGNEQFF.

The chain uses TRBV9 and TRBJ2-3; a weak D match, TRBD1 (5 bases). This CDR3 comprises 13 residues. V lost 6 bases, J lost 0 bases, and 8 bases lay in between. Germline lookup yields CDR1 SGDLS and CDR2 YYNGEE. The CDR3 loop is CASTRVSTDTQYF. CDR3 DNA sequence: TGTGCCAGCACCAGGGTGAGCACAGATACGCAGTATTTT.

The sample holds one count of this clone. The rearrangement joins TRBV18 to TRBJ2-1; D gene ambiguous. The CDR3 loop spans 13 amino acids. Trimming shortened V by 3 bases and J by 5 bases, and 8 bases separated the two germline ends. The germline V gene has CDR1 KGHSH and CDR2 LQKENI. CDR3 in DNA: TGTGCCAGCTCACCTTCGGTCGACAATGAGCAGTTCTTC. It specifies CASSPSVDNEQFF. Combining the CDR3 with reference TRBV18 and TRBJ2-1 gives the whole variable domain NAGVMQNPRHLVRRRGQEARLRCSPMKGHSHVYWYRQLPEEGLKFMVYLQKENIIDESGMPKERFSAEFPKEGPSILRIQQVVRGDSAAYFCASSPSVDNEQFFGPGTRLTVL.

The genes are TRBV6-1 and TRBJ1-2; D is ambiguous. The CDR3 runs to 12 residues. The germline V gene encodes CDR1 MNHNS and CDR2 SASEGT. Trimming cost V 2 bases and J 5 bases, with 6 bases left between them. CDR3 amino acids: CASSETGYGYTF. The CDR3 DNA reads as TGTGCCAGCAGTGAAACGGGGTATGGCTACACCTTC.

The CDR3 sequence is CASRITGGESYEQYF. The DNA for the CDR3 is TGTGCCAGCAGGATTACAGGGGGCGAGTCCTACGAGCAGTACTTC. The chain joins TRBV27 to TRBJ2-7; 9 positions match TRBD1. The CDR3 is 15 residues long. The germline V gene encodes CDR1 MNHEY and CDR2 SMNVEV (reference sequence). J gave up 1 base and V 6 bases, and 7 bases lay outside the gene matches.

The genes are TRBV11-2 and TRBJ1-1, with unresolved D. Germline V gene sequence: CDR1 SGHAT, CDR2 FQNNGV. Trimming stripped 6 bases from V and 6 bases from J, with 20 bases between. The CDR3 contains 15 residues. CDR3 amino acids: CASRPPSPGRSEAFF. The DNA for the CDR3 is TGTGCCAGCAGGCCCCCGTCCCCTGGGAGGTCTGAAGCTTTCTTT. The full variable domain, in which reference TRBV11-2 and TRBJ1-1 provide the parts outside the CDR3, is EAGVAQSPRYKIIEKRQSVAFWCNPISGHATLYWYQQILGQGPKLLIQFQNNGVVDDSQLPKDRFSAERLKGVDSTLKIQPAKLEDSAVYLCASRPPSPGRSEAFFGQGTRLTVV.

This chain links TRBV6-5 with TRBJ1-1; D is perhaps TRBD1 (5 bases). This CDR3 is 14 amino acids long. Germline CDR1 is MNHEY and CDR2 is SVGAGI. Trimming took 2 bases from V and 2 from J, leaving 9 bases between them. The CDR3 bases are TGTGCCAGCAGTTACGCCGACAGTAACACTGAAGCTTTCTTT. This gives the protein CASSYADSNTEAFF.